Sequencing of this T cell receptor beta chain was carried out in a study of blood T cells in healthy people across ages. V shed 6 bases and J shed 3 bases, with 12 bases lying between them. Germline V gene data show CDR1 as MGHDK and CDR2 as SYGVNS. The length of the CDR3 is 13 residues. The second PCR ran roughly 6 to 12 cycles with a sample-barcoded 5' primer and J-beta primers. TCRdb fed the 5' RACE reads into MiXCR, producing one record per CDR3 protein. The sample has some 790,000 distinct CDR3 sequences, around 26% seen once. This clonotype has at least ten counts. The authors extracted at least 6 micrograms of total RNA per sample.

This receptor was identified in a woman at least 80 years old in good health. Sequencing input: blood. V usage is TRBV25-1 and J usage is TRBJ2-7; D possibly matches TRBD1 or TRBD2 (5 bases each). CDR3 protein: CASSRGLNYEQYF. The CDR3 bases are TGTGCCAGCAGCCGGGGCCTTAACTACGAGCAGTACTTC.